This passage covers 23 T cell receptor beta chains from one sample sequenced in a study of blood T cells in healthy people across ages. The second PCR ran 7 to 11 cycles with a sample-barcoded 5' primer and J-beta primers. A single record per CDR3 protein comes from TCRdb applying MiXCR to the 5' RACE reads. Of 500,000 to 550,000 distinct CDR3 sequences in the sample, nearly 25% were seen once. These data were also filed under a second study, of T cells of mothers and their children.

The sequenced sample consisted of blood. All receptors derive from a boy aged 5-17 years in good health.

The V gene is TRBV6-2 or TRBV6-3, the J gene TRBJ2-7; the D gene is possibly TRBD1 (6 bases). The J call may not be correct, given that the DNA end is closer to TRBJ2-1. Germline CDR1 is MNHEY and CDR2 is SVGEGT. The length of the CDR3 is 16 residues. Written as DNA, the CDR3 is TGTGCCAGCAGTTACTTGGACAGCTTACCCTACAATGAGCAGTTCTTC. Translating it yields CASSYLDSLPYNEQFF.

CDR3 coding DNA: TGTGCCAGCTCACCACCGGACCGAGAAAGTTATAATGAAAAACTGTTTTTT. Residues: CASSPPDRESYNEKLFF. The V and J genes are TRBV18 and TRBJ1-4; no firm D call. This CDR3 region has 17 residues. The germline V gene has CDR1 KGHSH and CDR2 LQKENI. With 0 bases removed from V and 4 bases from J, the gap between germline ends came to 15 bases.

This clonotype was recorded a few times. V is TRBV7-2 and J is TRBJ2-1; 10 positions agree with TRBD2. Germline lookup yields CDR1 SGHTA and CDR2 FQGNSA. This CDR3 region has 15 residues. V dropped 5 bases and J dropped 2; count of bases not matched to a gene: 3. CDR3 bases: TGTGCCAGCAGCACTAGCGGGGTCGCCTACAATGAGCAGTTCTTC. Protein product: CASSTSGVAYNEQFF. Drawing the rest from reference TRBV7-2 and TRBJ2-1, the complete variable domain is GAGVSQSPSNKVTEKGKDVELRCDPISGHTALYWYRQSLGQGLEFLIYFQGNSAPDKSGLPSDRFSAERTGGSVSTLTIQRTQQEDSAVYLCASSTSGVAYNEQFFGPGTRLTVL.

This clonotype was detected a few times. This chain connects TRBV3-1 to TRBJ2-4, with D hard to call. The CDR3 consists of 16 residues. The germline V and J ends were trimmed by 1 base and 1 base, with 11 bases remaining between them. Per germline, CDR1 LGHDT and CDR2 YNNKEL (reference sequence). The CDR3 is CASSQVGGGAKNIQYF. For the CDR3, the DNA is TGTGCCAGCAGCCAAGTCGGCGGTGGTGCCAAAAACATTCAGTACTTC.

Details on this clonotype: The CDR3 carries no conserved terminal phenylalanine or tryptophan, so it likely arises from a read error. This sequence joins TRBV5-1 and TRBJ2-5; no clear D gene. Trimming shortened V by 0 bases and J by 9 bases, and 9 bases separated the two germline ends. CDR1 and CDR2 (germline): SGHRS, YFSETQ. This CDR3 is built from 12 residues. CDR3 DNA: TGCGCCAGCAGCTTGGAGGCTACGGCCCAGTACTTA. It translates to CASSLEATAQYL.

The chain employs TRBV29-1 and TRBJ2-1, with TRBD1 identical over 7 bases. CDR1 and CDR2 from the germline V gene are SQVTM and ANQGSEA. The trim removed 4 bases at V and 4 bases at J, leaving 7 bases unmatched. The CDR3 runs to 14 residues. In DNA, the CDR3 is TGCAGCGTTGCTGGGGCAGGGGGTTACAATGAGCAGTTCTTC. Its translation: CSVAGAGGYNEQFF.

This sequence joins TRBV7-2 and TRBJ1-5, with a weak D call TRBD1 (5 bases). V lost 3 bases to trimming and J lost 0 bases, with 6 bases between them. The CDR3 consists of 14 residues. Germline lookup yields CDR1 SGHTA and CDR2 FQGNSA. CDR3 protein: CASSLTDSNQPQHF. Written as DNA, the CDR3 is TGTGCCAGCAGCTTGACAGATAGCAATCAGCCCCAGCATTTT.

The chain links TRBV9 to TRBJ2-3, with 9 bases that match TRBD1. The J segment lost 3 bases and the V segment lost 4 bases, leaving 9 bases of the junction unmatched. The CDR3 is 16 amino acids. The germline CDR1 and CDR2 sequences are SGDLS and YYNGEE. In DNA, the CDR3 is TGTGCCAGCAGCCAAACCGGGACAGGGAAAACAGATACGCAGTATTTT. Protein sequence: CASSQTGTGKTDTQYF.

The chain has TRBV28 and TRBJ2-7, with 8 bases lining up with TRBD1. J was trimmed by 10 bases and V by 1 base; bases with no gene match: 12. CDR3 length: 15 amino acids. CDR1 and CDR2 from the germline V gene are MDHEN and SYDVKM. The CDR3 bases are TGTGCCAGCAGTTTATCCTTCGGACAGGGAATCCTACAGTACTTC. It is translated as CASSLSFGQGILQYF.

This clonotype occurred a few times. The rearrangement joins TRBV9 to TRBJ2-1; 9 nucleotides agree with TRBD2. J gave up 8 bases and V 0 bases, and 3 bases lay outside the gene matches. The CDR3 length is 14 residues. Germline CDR1 SGDLS, CDR2 YYNGEE. As DNA, the CDR3 is TGTGCCAGCAGCGTAGAACTAGCGGGCGATGAGCAGTTCTTC. Translation: CASSVELAGDEQFF. Looking up the rest from reference TRBV9 and TRBJ2-1 gives the full variable domain: DSGVTQTPKHLITATGQRVTLRCSPRSGDLSVYWYQQSLDQGLQFLIQYYNGEERAKGNILERFSAQQFPDLHSELNLSSLELGDSALYFCASSVELAGDEQFFGPGTRLTVL.

The chain is built from TRBV28 and TRBJ2-2; D is undetermined. The CDR3 loop spans 15 amino acids. Trimming removed 3 bases at V and 7 bases at J, with 15 bases between. Germline V gene sequence: CDR1 MDHEN, CDR2 SYDVKM. In DNA, the CDR3 is TGTGCCAGCAGTTTGGGTCCCCTGTTGGGCGGGGAGCTGTTTTTT. Its protein is CASSLGPLLGGELFF.

The chain joins TRBV28 to TRBJ1-1; weak D call: TRBD1 (5 bases). CDR3 size: 13 residues. The germline V gene has CDR1 MDHEN and CDR2 SYDVKM. The V end lost 9 bases, the J end lost 2 bases, and 13 bases lay between the germline ends. The CDR3 protein is CASAGAPNTEAFF. The CDR3 nucleotides are TGTGCCAGTGCCGGGGCCCCAAACACTGAAGCTTTCTTT.

This clonotype has only a few counts. The chain joins TRBV2 to TRBJ1-5, with 7 bases aligning to TRBD1. From germline, CDR1 is SNHLY and CDR2 FYNNEI. J was trimmed by 3 bases and V by 3 bases; bases with no gene match: 5. CDR3 size: 15 residues. CDR3 bases: TGTGCCAGCAGTGACCAGACAGGGATCAATCAGCCCCAGCATTTT. The encoded protein is CASSDQTGINQPQHF.

CDR3 bases: TGCGCCAGCACGAAAGAGGGGAGGGCCGGAGATACGCAGTATTTT. Translation gives CASTKEGRAGDTQYF. The J gene is TRBJ2-3, the V gene TRBV4-1, with 7 positions matching TRBD2. Per the germline V gene, CDR1 is MGHRA and CDR2 is YSYEKL. The CDR3 length is 15 residues. After removal of 7 bases from V and 5 bases from J, the junction contained 12 bases not matched to a gene.

This chain joins TRBV6-1 and TRBJ1-2, with D uncertain. CDR3 size: 13 residues. Trimming cost V 6 bases and J 5 bases, with 13 bases left between them. From germline, CDR1 is MNHNS and CDR2 SASEGT. The CDR3 sequence is CASSESTVYGYTF. Here the CDR3 DNA reads TGTGCCAGCAGCGAGTCGACGGTGTATGGCTACACCTTC.

This clonotype came up a few times. The chain is built from TRBV2 and TRBJ2-1, with a weak D call TRBD2 (5 bases). The germline V gene has CDR1 SNHLY and CDR2 FYNNEI. This CDR3 comprises 15 residues. V gave up 5 bases and J gave up 4 bases, with 15 bases separating them. This CDR3 reads CASSPDSRRYNEQFF. In nucleotides, the CDR3 is TGTGCCAGCAGTCCGGACTCTCGGAGGTACAATGAGCAGTTCTTC.

This clonotype occurred a few times. V gene TRBV20-1 combines with J gene TRBJ2-7; 9 positions match TRBD1. The CDR3 loop spans 14 amino acids. CDR1 and CDR2 (germline): DFQATT, SNEGSKA (reference sequence). V dropped 6 bases and J dropped 3; count of bases not matched to a gene: 9. This CDR3 is CSARGTGTLYEQYF. CDR3 DNA sequence: TGCAGTGCCCGTGGGACAGGGACCCTCTACGAGCAGTACTTC.

The rearrangement joins TRBV7-2 to TRBJ1-2; TRBD1 matches at 7 bases. V was clipped by 4 bases and J by 4 bases; unmatched bases: 12. This CDR3 is built from 16 residues. CDR1 SGHTA and CDR2 FQGNSA come from the germline V gene. CDR3 region: CASSSLSRQGGYGYTF. The CDR3 bases are TGTGCCAGCAGCTCCCTGTCCCGCCAGGGGGGCTATGGCTACACCTTC.

This clonotype was detected once. The genes are TRBV20-1 and TRBJ2-1; 7 nucleotides match TRBD2. Trimming at V came to 4 bases and at J to 0 bases, leaving 6 bases not matched to a gene. The CDR3 covers 15 residues. Germline V lookup: CDR1 DFQATT, CDR2 SNEGSKA (reference sequence). CDR3 loop: CSAKSGVPSYNEQFF. CDR3 DNA sequence: TGCAGTGCTAAAAGCGGGGTCCCCTCCTACAATGAGCAGTTCTTC.

This clonotype was seen more than once but under ten times. This rearrangement joins TRBV16 to TRBJ2-3; D ambiguous. Trimming left V 7 bases short and J 3 bases short, with 17 bases between. The CDR3 totals 15 residues. Germline V CDR1 and CDR2: KGHSY, FQNENV. The CDR3 sequence is CASNGGGGSTDTQYF. DNA for the CDR3: TGTGCCAGCAATGGTGGCGGCGGAAGTACAGATACGCAGTATTTT.

This clonotype was recorded a few times. The gene calls are TRBV7-8 and TRBJ2-5, with 7 bases aligning to TRBD1. The V segment lost 7 bases and the J segment 1 base; nucleotides outside the gene matches: 9. CDR1 is SGHVS and CDR2 is FQNEAQ in the germline V gene. CDR3 length equals 15 residues. In nucleotides, the CDR3 is TGTGCCAGCAACCGAAGACAGGGTGGCCAAGAGACCCAGTACTTC. As protein: CASNRRQGGQETQYF.

In its sample, this clonotype was seen a few times. The CDR3 nucleotides read TGTGCCAGCAGGAAAGGACAGGGGAGGACCGGGGAGCTGTTTTTT. Protein product: CASRKGQGRTGELFF. The V gene is TRBV28, the J gene TRBJ2-2, with 9 bases identical to TRBD1. Germline CDR1 MDHEN, CDR2 SYDVKM. The ends lost 6 bases at V and 5 bases at J; junction bases unmatched: 7. The CDR3 runs to 15 residues.

CDR3 amino acids: CASSLWGLVSYEQYF. The DNA for the CDR3 is TGTGCCAGCAGTTTATGGGGACTGGTATCCTACGAGCAGTACTTC. The V gene is TRBV12-3 or TRBV12-4, the J gene TRBJ2-7, with D possibly matching TRBD2 (6 bases). The CDR3 consists of 15 residues. The germline V and J ends were trimmed by 2 bases and 1 base, with 12 bases remaining between them.